Listed below are T cell receptor beta chains from one sample, sequenced in a study of shared clonotypes between healthy human individuals. Profiling relied on immunoSEQ multiplex PCR, and the TCRdb table lists in-frame clones only, not all of them. This sample carries about 2 million clones, approximately 94% of them seen once, and the ten largest clones take 1% to 1.5%. Sequencing used naive CD8+ T cells sorted from blood. The receptor source for this set is a young man in good health. CDR3s include the opening cysteine and the closing phenylalanine or tryptophan. Fields, in order: J gene, clone size, D gene, V gene, CDR3 protein, CDR3 DNA. The D gene is left open where the match is weak. Clone size appears in some rows only: once, few, many, or a class for an expanded clone.

TRBJ2-7 . . TRBV28 CASSPSGGPYEQYF TGTGCCAGCAGTCCCTCCGGGGGACCTTACGAGCAGTACTTC
TRBJ2-7 . . TRBV4-1 CASSQRPGSYEQYF TGCGCCAGCAGCCAACGGCCAGGGTCCTACGAGCAGTACTTC
TRBJ2-7 once . TRBV5-4 CASSPDTISYEQYF TGTGCCAGCAGCCCCGACACAATCTCCTACGAGCAGTACTTC
TRBJ2-2 . . TRBV5-1 CASSWTGELFF TGCGCCAGCAGTTGGACCGGGGAGCTGTTTTTT
TRBJ1-2 . . TRBV5-1 CASTPNISSYTF TGCGCCAGCACGCCTAATATATCGAGCTACACCTTC
TRBJ1-6 . TRBD1 TRBV2 CASRNPGQGASYNSPLHF TGTGCCAGCAGGAATCCGGGACAGGGGGCTTCCTATAATTCACCCCTCCACTTT
TRBJ2-7 . . TRBV27 CASSLKGYYEQYF TGTGCCAGCAGTTTAAAGGGGTACTACGAGCAGTACTTC
TRBJ1-6 . . TRBV27 CASSLFQDRLSPLHF TGTGCCAGCAGTTTATTCCAGGACAGACTATCACCCCTCCACTTT
TRBJ2-7 once . TRBV9 CASSVSRQGTYEQYF TGTGCCAGCAGCGTTTCCCGGCAGGGTACGTACGAGCAGTACTTC
TRBJ1-5 . . TRBV19 CASSTYRDNQPQHF TGTGCCAGTAGTACGTACAGGGACAATCAGCCCCAGCATTTT
TRBJ2-3 . . TRBV9 CASSPRGPSTDTQYF TGTGCCAGCAGCCCCCGGGGACCTAGCACAGATACGCAGTATTTT
TRBJ1-1 . . TRBV7-6 CASSSETAMNTEAFF TGTGCCAGCAGCAGCGAAACGGCGATGAACACTGAAGCTTTCTTT
TRBJ2-1 . . TRBV5-6 CASSRSGLGRDEQFF TGTGCCAGCAGCCGCTCCGGGTTGGGCAGGGATGAGCAGTTCTTC
TRBJ1-4 once . TRBV28 CASSMSATNEKLFF TGTGCCAGCAGTATGTCAGCAACTAATGAAAAACTGTTTTTT
TRBJ2-3 . TRBD2 TRBV11-2 CASRHNPLAGVGDTQYF TGTGCCAGCAGACACAATCCGTTGGCGGGAGTTGGGGATACGCAGTATTTT
TRBJ1-1 . . TRBV5-6 CASSFGGQMNTEAFF TGTGCCAGCAGCTTCGGAGGACAGATGAACACTGAAGCTTTCTTT
TRBJ2-1 . TRBD1 TRBV14 CASSLPGQGIDEQFF TGTGCCAGCAGCCTACCGGGACAGGGGATCGATGAGCAGTTCTTC
TRBJ2-3 . . TRBV10-1 CASSESAGAEDTQYF TGCGCCAGCAGTGAGTCCGCAGGGGCGGAAGATACGCAGTATTTT
TRBJ2-7 . . TRBV4-2 CASSQGVTGEQYF TGTGCCAGCAGCCAAGGGGTCACGGGCGAGCAGTACTTC
TRBJ2-5 . TRBD2 TRBV11-2 CASSLEPLAGDETQYF TGTGCCAGCAGCTTAGAACCGCTAGCGGGAGATGAGACCCAGTACTTC
TRBJ2-7 . . TRBV19 CASSWDTGPYEQYF TGTGCCAGTAGTTGGGACACTGGGCCCTACGAGCAGTACTTC
TRBJ2-3 . . TRBV7-9 CASRLDRTDTQYF TGTGCCAGCAGACTTGATCGCACAGATACGCAGTATTTT